This T cell receptor beta chain emerged from a study of CD8 T cells in ankylosing spondylitis. The table lists this clonotype with a few counts. Its antigen is unknown. General study points: Peripheral blood samples showed relatively rare disease-linked clones, and these clones were CD8+. What appeared characteristic of ankylosing spondylitis blood was a TCR beta motif of under 10 highly homologous variants. Disease-linked clones were reportedly significantly enriched in matched ankylosing spondylitis synovial fluid.

Library preparation for TCR beta used quantitative 5'-RACE with molecular barcodes. TCRdb reprocessed the 5' RACE reads via MiXCR and lists one record per CDR3 protein. The table includes about 90,000 distinct CDR3 sequences, around 27% detected once. The source is a male donor with ankylosing spondylitis or in good health (not recorded which). Sample: blood, either unsorted or a sorted T cell fraction (not recorded which).

The CDR3 DNA reads TGCGCCAGCAGCCCCCGATCTACTGGGAACGATGAAGCTTTCTTT. Its protein is CASSPRSTGNDEAFF. V and J are TRBV5-1 and TRBJ1-1; no clear D gene. V was clipped by 4 bases and J by 7 bases, with 20 bases between them. Germline CDR1 SGHRS, CDR2 YFSETQ. The CDR3 runs 15 residues.